This note documents a single T cell receptor (beta chain) sequence. This clonotype was counted a few times. It has no known antigen specificity. No base quality information exists; no much larger clone differs at one position. The germline V gene specifies LGHNA as CDR1 and YNFKEQ as CDR2. The junction carries 7 bases between V and J, which are trimmed by 0 bases and 6 bases respectively. The CDR3 holds 13 amino acids from the cysteine to the phenylalanine. Left in the record is the CDR3 DNA by itself, 39 bases read in frame from the first base. This entry belongs to a study of T-cell reconstitution after alpha-beta-depleted transplantation in children (dated by TCRdb to the mid-2010s). General notes on the study: T-cell immune reconstitution after TCRalphabeta/CD19-depleted allogeneic hematopoietic cell transplantation in children was quantitatively tracked in the study by means of TCR repertoire profiling.

Library generation was performed with PCR. Sequencing used an Illumina HiSeq 2500. To normalize quantification of the TCRbeta repertoire, the TCR libraries were built with molecular barcoding that relied on unique molecular identifiers. TCRdb itself trimmed the public reads at Q25 with fastp, ran MiXCR and retained productive beta chains. Entries that share a CDR3 protein sequence are merged under the most common genes and DNA. The sample contains roughly 350,000 distinct CDR3 sequences, about a tenth of them found a single time. 2% to 3% of the sample comes from the top ten. The sequenced sample was PBMCs from the stem cell graft donor, obtained from the stem cell graft. Here the chain combines TRBV4-2 and TRBJ2-3; no confident D gene assignment can be made. This receptor was taken from a human donor who donated a stem cell graft to a child with acute lymphoblastic leukemia. The bases read TGTGCCAGCAGCCAAGACCGCATGGATACGCAGTATTTT. This sequence encodes CASSQDRMDTQYF.